Below, one T cell receptor (beta chain) is given with its context. Its antigen is not yet known. No base qualities exist here, and no much larger clone lies one base off it. The sample belongs to a study of blood T cell repertoires in COVID-19 (dated by TCRdb to about 2020). In the study overall: Collaborator samples came from the United States, Italy and Spain and covered acute and convalescent phases of COVID-19. The prospective study material was composed of cDNA or gDNA derived from T cells, B-cell-depleted T cells, or PBMCs. The dataset comprised deeply sampled blood TCRbeta repertoires from subjects exposed to, actively infected with, or recovered from COVID-19. A freely available public database, intended as a resource for researchers studying the immune response to SARS-CoV-2, is where the repertoires were released. Samples were obtained from the ongoing ImmuneRACE study (first 160 participants) and from approximately 1,200 subjects provided by 6 global collaborators. The sample metadata nearly always contained a de-identified subject ID, COVID-19 status, age in years and sex. HLA class I and class II types, where available, came from metadata supplied by the sample provider rather than from assay-based typing.

Collaborating institutions collected whole blood in K2EDTA tubes following their own protocols. For TCRbeta analysis, collaborator samples were shipped as frozen whole blood, as isolated PBMCs, or as DNA extracted from either sample type. Including the terminal cysteine and phenylalanine, the CDR3 comprises 13 residues. Only the CDR3 portion is preserved as DNA: 39 bases, with reading frame beginning at the first base. V and J are truncated by 7 bases and 5 bases respectively, leaving an intervening sequence of 14 bases. The full study reports these points: Clinical and demographic metadata were provided uncurated, with the amount varying by source and participant.

TCRbeta CDR3 regions were amplified from genomic DNA by means of the immunoSEQ Assay, a bias-controlled multiplex PCR. The published analysis was carried out like this. Within the assay, amplification of reference gene primers was used to estimate how many nucleated cells each sample contained. To quantify the absolute abundance of each unique TCRbeta CDR3 rearrangement, sequence reads were collapsed and filtered. For each sample, productive Simpson clonality was calculated as the square root of Simpson's diversity index across productive rearrangements. As stored in TCRdb, this immuneACCESS dataset retains in-frame rearrangements with V and J assigned. A fraction of the clones does not appear; measured against another copy, unresolved V genes explain less than half of the discrepancy, and the remainder lacks a known reason. V, J and clone size are taken as reported in that table, and D and trimming were inferred from the DNA itself. Here the sample has about 220,000 clones; about 80% occur a single time. Jointly, the top ten make up roughly 2.3% of the sample.

Recombination connected TRBV12-3 or TRBV12-4 to TRBJ1-1; the D gene is perhaps TRBD1, from 5 matching bases. The receptor was derived from a woman aged 55-75 years with acute or convalescent COVID-19. The sample was peripheral blood. The CDR3 has the sequence CASTQLGGTEAFF. The DNA is TGTGCCAGCACCCAATTGGGGGGTACTGAAGCTTTCTTT.